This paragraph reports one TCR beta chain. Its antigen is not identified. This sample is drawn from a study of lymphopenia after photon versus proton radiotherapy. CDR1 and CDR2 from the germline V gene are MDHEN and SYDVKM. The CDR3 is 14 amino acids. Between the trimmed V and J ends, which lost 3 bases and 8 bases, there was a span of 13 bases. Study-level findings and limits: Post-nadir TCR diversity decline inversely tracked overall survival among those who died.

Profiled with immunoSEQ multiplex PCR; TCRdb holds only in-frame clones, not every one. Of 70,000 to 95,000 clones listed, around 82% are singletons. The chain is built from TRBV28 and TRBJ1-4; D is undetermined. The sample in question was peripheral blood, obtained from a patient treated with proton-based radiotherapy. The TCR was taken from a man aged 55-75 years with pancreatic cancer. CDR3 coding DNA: TGTGCCAGCAGTTTCCGTAAGACACGGGAAAAACTGTTTTTT. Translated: CASSFRKTREKLFF.